This T cell receptor (beta chain) was sequenced for a study of shared clonotypes between healthy human individuals. Overall study results and limits: Non-shared clonotypes showed lower generation probabilities than clonotypes common to all four donors.

About this clone: The antigen remains unidentified.

V was clipped by 0 bases and J by 8 bases; unmatched bases: 8. The CDR3 consists of 15 residues. CDR1 and CDR2 (germline): MNHNY, SVGAGI (reference sequence). Replicate sorted-subset PCRs were loaded with 150 to 250 ng DNA, 31,000 or so T cell genomes. Some clones are missing from TCRdb's copy, which holds only in-frame ones; the method was immunoSEQ multiplex PCR. The sample has under 750,000 clones; roughly 72% are singletons. This receptor was obtained from a woman aged 30 to 39 in good health. The chain couples TRBV6-6 to TRBJ1-2; 8 nucleotides match TRBD1. Sample: memory CD4+ T cells sorted from blood. Subset reported: CD45RA-negative fraction. The CDR3 sequence: CASSYSGQGADGYTF. Written as DNA, the CDR3 is TGTGCCAGCAGTTACTCCGGACAGGGTGCGGACGGCTACACCTTC.